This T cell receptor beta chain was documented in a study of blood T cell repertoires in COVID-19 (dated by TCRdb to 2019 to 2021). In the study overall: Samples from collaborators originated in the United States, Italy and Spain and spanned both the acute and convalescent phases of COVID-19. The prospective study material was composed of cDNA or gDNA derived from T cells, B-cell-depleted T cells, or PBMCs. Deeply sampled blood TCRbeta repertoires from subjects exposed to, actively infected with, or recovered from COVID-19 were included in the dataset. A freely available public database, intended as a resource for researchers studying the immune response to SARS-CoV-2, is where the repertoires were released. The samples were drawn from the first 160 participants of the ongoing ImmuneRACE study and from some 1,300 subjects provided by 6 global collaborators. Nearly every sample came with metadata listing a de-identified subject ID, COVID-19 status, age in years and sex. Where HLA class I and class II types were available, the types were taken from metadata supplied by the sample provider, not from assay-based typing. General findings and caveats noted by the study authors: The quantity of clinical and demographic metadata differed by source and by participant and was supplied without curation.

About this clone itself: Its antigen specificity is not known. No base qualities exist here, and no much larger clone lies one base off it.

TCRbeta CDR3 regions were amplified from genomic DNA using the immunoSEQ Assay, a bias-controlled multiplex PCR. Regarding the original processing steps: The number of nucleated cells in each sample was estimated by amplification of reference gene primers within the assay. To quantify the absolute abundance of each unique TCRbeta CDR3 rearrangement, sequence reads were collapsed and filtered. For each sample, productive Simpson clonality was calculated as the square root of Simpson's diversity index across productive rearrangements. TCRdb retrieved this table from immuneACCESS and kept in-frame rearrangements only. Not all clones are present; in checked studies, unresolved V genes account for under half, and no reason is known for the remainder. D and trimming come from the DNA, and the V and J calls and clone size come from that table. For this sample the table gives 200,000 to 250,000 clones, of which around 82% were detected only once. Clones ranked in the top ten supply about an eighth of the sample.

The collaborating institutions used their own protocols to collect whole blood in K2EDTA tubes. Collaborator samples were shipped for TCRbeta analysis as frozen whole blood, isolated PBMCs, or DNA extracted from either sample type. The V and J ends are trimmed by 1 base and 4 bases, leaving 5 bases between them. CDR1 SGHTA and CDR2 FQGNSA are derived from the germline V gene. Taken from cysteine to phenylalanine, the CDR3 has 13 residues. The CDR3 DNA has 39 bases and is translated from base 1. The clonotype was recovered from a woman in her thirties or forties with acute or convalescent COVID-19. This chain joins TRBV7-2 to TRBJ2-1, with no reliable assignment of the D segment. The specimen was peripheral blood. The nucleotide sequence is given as TGTGCCAGCAGCTTAGGGAGTTACAATGAGCAGTTCTTC. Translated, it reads CASSLGSYNEQFF.